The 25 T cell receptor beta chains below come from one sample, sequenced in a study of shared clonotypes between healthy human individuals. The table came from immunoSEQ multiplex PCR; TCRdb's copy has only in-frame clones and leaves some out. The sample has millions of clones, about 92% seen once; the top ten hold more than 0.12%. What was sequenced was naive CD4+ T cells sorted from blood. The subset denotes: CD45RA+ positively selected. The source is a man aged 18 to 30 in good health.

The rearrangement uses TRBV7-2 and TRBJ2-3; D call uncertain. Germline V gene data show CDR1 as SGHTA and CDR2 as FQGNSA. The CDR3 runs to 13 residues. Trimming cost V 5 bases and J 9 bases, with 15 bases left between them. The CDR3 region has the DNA TGTGCCAGCAGCAGTCCGGCCGCGAAGACGCAGTATTTT. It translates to CASSSPAAKTQYF. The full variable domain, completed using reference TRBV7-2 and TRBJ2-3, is GAGVSQSPSNKVTEKGKDVELRCDPISGHTALYWYRQSLGQGLEFLIYFQGNSAPDKSGLPSDRFSAERTGGSVSTLTIQRTQQEDSAVYLCASSSPAAKTQYFGPGTRLTVL.

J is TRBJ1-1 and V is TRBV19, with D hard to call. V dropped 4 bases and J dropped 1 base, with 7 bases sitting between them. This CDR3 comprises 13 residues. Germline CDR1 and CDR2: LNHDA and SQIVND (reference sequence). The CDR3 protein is CASSNTRNTEAFF. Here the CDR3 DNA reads TGTGCCAGTAGTAACACAAGGAACACTGAAGCTTTCTTT. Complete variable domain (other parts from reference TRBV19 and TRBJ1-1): DGGITQSPKYLFRKEGQNVTLSCEQNLNHDAMYWYRQDPGQGLRLIYYSQIVNDFQKGDIAEGYSVSREKKESFPLTVTSAQKNPTAFYLCASSNTRNTEAFFGQGTRLTVV.

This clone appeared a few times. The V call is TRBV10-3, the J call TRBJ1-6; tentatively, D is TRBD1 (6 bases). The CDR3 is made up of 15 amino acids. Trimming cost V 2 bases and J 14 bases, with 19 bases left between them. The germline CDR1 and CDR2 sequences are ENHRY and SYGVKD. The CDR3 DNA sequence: TGTGCCATCAGTGAGGGGGACACACTTACAGGATCCCTCCACTTT. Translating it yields CAISEGDTLTGSLHF.

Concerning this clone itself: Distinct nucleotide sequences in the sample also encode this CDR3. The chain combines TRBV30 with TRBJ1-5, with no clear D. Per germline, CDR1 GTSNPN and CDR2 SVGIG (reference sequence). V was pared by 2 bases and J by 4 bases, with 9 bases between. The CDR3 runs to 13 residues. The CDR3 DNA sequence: TGTGCCTGGAGTCTCGGGGAAAATCAGCCCCAGCATTTT. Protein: CAWSLGENQPQHF.

The CDR3 loop reads CASQWDPIYEQYF. DNA for the CDR3: TGTGCCAGTCAATGGGACCCAATCTACGAGCAGTACTTC. The J gene is TRBJ2-7, the V gene TRBV2; either TRBD1 or TRBD2 may fit D (5 bases each). Trimming removed 9 bases from V and 3 bases from J, with 15 bases in between. CDR3 size: 13 residues. The V gene's germline CDR1 is SNHLY and CDR2 FYNNEI.

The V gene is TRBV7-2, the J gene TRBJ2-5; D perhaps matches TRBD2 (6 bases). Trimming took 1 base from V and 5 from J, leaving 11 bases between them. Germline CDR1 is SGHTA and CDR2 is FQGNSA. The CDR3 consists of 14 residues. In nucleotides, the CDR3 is TGTGCCAGCAGCTTAGGTGCGGGGTGGGAGACCCAGTACTTC. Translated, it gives CASSLGAGWETQYF.

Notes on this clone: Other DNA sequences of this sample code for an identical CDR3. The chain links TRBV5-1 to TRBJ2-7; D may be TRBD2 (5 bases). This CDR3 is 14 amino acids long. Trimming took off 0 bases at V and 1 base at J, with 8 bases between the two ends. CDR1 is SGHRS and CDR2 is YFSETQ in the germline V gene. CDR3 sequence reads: CASSLGGSSYEQYF. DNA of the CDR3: TGCGCCAGCAGCTTGGGTGGGAGTTCCTACGAGCAGTACTTC.

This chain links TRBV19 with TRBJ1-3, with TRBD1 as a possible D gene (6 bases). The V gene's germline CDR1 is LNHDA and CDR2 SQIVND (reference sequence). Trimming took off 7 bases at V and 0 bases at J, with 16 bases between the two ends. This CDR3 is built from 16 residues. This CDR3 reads CASTDTGGLSGNTIYF. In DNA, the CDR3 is TGTGCCAGTACCGATACCGGGGGCCTCTCTGGAAACACCATATATTTT.

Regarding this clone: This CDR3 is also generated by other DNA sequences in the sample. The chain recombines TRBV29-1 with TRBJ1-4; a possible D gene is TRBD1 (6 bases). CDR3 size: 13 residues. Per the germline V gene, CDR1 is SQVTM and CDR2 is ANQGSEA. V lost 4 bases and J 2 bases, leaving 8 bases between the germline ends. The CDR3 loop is CSVVGATNEKLFF. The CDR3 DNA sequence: TGCAGCGTTGTGGGGGCTACTAATGAAAAACTGTTTTTT.

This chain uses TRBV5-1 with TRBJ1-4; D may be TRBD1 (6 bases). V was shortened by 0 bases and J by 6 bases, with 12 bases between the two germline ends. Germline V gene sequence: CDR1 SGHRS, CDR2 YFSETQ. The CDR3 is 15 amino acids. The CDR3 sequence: CASSLALGADEKLFF. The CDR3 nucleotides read TGCGCCAGCAGCTTGGCCCTGGGGGCTGATGAAAAACTGTTTTTT.

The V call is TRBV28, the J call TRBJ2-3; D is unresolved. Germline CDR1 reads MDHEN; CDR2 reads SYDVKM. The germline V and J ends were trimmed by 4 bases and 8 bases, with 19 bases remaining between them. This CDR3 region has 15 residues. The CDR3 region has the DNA TGTGCCAGCAGTTCCCCTGGGTCAGCTCGACCTACGCAGTATTTT. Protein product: CASSSPGSARPTQYF. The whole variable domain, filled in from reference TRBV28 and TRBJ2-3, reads DVKVTQSSRYLVKRTGEKVFLECVQDMDHENMFWYRQDPGLGLRLIYFSYDVKMKEKGDIPEGYSVSREKKERFSLILESASTNQTSMYLCASSSPGSARPTQYFGPGTRLTVL.

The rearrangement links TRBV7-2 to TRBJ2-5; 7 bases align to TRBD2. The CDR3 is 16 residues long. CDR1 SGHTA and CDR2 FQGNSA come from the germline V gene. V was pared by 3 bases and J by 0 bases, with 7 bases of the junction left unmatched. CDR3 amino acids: CASSLGGAGHQETQYF. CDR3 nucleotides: TGTGCCAGCAGCTTGGGAGGAGCGGGGCACCAAGAGACCCAGTACTTC.

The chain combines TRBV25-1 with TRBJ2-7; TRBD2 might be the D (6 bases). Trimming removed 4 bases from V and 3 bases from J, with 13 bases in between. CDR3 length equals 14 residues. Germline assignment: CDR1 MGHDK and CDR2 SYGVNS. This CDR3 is CASSGPGLLYEQYF. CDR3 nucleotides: TGTGCCAGCAGTGGTCCGGGACTTCTCTACGAGCAGTACTTC.

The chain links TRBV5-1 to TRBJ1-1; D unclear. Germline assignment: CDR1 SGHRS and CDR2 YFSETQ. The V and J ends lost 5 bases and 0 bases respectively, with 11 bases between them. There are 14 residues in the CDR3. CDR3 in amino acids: CASRGGLMNTEAFF. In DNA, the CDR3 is TGCGCCAGCAGAGGCGGACTAATGAACACTGAAGCTTTCTTT.

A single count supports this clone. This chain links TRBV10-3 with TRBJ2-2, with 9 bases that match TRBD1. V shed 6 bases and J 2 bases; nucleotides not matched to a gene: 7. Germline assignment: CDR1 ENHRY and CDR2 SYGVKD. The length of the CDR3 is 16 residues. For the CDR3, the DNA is TGTGCCATCAGGTCCGGGACAGGGATCAACACCGGGGAGCTGTTTTTT. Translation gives CAIRSGTGINTGELFF.

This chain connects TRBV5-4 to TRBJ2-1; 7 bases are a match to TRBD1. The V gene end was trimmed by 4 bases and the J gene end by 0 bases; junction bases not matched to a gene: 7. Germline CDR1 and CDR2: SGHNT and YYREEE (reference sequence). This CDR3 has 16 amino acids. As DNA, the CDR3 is TGTGCCAGCAGCAAGACAGGGCGCCTCTCCTACAATGAGCAGTTCTTC. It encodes CASSKTGRLSYNEQFF.

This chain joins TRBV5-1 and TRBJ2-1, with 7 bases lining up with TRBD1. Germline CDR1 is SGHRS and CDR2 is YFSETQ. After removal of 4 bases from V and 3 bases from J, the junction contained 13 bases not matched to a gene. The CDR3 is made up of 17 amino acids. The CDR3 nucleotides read TGCGCCAGCAGCCCCCACCCACAGGGGAAGAACTACAATGAGCAGTTCTTC. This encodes CASSPHPQGKNYNEQFF.

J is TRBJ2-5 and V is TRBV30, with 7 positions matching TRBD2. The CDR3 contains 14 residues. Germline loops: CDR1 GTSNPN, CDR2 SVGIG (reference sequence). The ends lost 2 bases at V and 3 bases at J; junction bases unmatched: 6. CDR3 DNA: TGTGCCTGGAGTATCTCGGGGGGTGAAGAGACCCAGTACTTC. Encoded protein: CAWSISGGEETQYF.

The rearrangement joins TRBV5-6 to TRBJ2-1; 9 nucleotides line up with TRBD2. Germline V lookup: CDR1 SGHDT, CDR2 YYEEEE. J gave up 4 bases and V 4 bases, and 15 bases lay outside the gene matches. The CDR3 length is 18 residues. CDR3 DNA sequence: TGTGCCAGCAGCCCCGAGAGCGGGGGGATGAAGACATACAATGAGCAGTTCTTC. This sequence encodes CASSPESGGMKTYNEQFF.

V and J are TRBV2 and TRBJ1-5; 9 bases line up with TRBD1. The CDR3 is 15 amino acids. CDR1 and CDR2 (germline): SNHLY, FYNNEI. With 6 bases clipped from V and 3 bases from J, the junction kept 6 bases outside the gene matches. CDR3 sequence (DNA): TGTGCCAGCAGGGCGACAGGGGGATTCAATCAGCCCCAGCATTTT. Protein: CASRATGGFNQPQHF. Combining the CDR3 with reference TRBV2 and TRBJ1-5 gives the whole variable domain EPEVTQTPSHQVTQMGQEVILRCVPISNHLYFYWYRQILGQKVEFLVSFYNNEISEKSEIFDDQFSVERPDGSNFTLKIRSTKLEDSAMYFCASRATGGFNQPQHFGDGTRLSIL.

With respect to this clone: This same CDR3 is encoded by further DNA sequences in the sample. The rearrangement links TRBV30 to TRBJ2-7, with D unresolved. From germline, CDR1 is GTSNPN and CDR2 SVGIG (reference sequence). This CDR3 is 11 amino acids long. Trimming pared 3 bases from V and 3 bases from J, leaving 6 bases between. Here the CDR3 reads CAWSADYEQYF. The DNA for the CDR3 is TGTGCCTGGAGCGCTGACTACGAGCAGTACTTC.

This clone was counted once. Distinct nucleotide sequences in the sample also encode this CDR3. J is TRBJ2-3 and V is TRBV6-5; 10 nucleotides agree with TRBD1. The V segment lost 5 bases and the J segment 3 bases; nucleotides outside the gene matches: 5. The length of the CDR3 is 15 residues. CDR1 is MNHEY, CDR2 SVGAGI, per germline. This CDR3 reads CASSPGQGRTDTQYF. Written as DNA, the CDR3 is TGTGCCAGCAGTCCGGGACAGGGGCGAACAGATACGCAGTATTTT.

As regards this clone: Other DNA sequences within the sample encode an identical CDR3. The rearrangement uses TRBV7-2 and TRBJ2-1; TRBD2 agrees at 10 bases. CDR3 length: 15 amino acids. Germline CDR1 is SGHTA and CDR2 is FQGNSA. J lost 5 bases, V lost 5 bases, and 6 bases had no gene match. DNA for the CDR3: TGTGCCAGCAGCCCACGACTAGCGGGTGACAATGAGCAGTTCTTC. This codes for CASSPRLAGDNEQFF.

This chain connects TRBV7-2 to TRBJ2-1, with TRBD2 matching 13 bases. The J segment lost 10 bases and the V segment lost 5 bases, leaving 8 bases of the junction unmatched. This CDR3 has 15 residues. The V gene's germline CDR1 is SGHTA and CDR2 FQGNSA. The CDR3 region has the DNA TGTGCCAGCAGCGCAAGGACTAGCGGGAGCGACGAGCAGTTCTTC. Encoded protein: CASSARTSGSDEQFF.

The CDR3 coding sequence is TGTGCCAGCAGCTTAGAGGGGGGGACTAGCGGAGAAAACATTCAGTACTTC. The encoded protein is CASSLEGGTSGENIQYF. This sequence joins TRBV7-8 and TRBJ2-4, with 11 bases fitting TRBD2. Trimming at V came to 1 base and at J to 5 bases, leaving 7 bases not matched to a gene. Germline CDR1 is SGHVS and CDR2 is FQNEAQ. The CDR3 contains 17 residues.